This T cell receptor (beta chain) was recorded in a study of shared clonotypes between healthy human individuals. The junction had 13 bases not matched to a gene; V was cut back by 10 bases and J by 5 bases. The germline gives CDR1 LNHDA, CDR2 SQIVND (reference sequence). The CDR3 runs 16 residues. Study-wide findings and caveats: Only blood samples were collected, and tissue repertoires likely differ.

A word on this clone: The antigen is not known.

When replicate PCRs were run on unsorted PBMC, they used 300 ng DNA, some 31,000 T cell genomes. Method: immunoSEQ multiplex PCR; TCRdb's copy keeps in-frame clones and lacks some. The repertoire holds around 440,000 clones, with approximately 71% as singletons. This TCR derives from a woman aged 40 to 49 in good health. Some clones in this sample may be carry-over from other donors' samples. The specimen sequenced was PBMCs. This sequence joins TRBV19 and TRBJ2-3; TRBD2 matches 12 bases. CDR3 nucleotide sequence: TGTGCCACCGCAAACACCCTAGCGGGGGGGGGAGATACGCAGTATTTT. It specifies CATANTLAGGGDTQYF.